The 16 T cell receptor beta chains reported below all come from one sample, sequenced in a study of T cells after yellow fever vaccination. TCRdb re-analysed the 5' RACE reads in MiXCR, keeping a single row per CDR3 protein. The sample contains around 88,000 distinct CDR3 sequences, roughly 13% of which appear only once. The sequencing used CD8+ T cells not binding an NS4B(214-222) dextramer, sorted from PBMCs, collected 21 days after the first yellow fever vaccination. These receptors were collected from a man between 18 and 35 years old who received the YFV17D yellow fever vaccine.

This clonotype was seen only a few times. V is TRBV27 and J is TRBJ1-1, with TRBD1 as a possible D gene (6 bases). Deletions cut 5 bases from V and 7 bases from J, with 17 bases between. CDR1 MNHEY and CDR2 SMNVEV come from the germline V gene (reference sequence). The CDR3 is made up of 14 amino acids. The CDR3 nucleotides read TGTGCCAGCAGTCCAACGACAGGTCTGCTTGAAGCTTTCTTT. This gives the protein CASSPTTGLLEAFF.

The chain has TRBV27 and TRBJ2-5; a possible D gene is TRBD1 (6 bases). The CDR3 loop spans 14 amino acids. Germline V gene sequence: CDR1 MNHEY, CDR2 SMNVEV (reference sequence). V lost 5 bases and J lost 4, with 14 bases in between. The CDR3 DNA reads TGTGCCAGCAGTGCTACGGGACACGTAGAGACCCAGTACTTC. Amino acid sequence: CASSATGHVETQYF.

This clonotype was detected a few times. The CDR3 reads CASSLGFGGSEQYF. In DNA form, the CDR3 reads TGTGCCAGCAGCTTAGGTTTTGGGGGGAGCGAGCAGTACTTC. The rearrangement uses TRBV7-6 and TRBJ2-7; maybe TRBD2 (6 bases). CDR1 SGHVS and CDR2 FNYEAQ come from the germline V gene. The CDR3 is 14 residues long. Trimming took off 1 base at V and 6 bases at J, with 13 bases between the two ends.

This CDR3 is CASSREGGRVGELFF. DNA of the CDR3: TGTGCCAGCAGCAGAGAAGGGGGAAGAGTCGGGGAGCTGTTTTTT. The V call is TRBV7-8, the J call TRBJ2-2; maybe TRBD1 (6 bases). From germline, CDR1 is SGHVS and CDR2 FQNEAQ. This CDR3 is 15 amino acids long. The V gene lost 5 bases and the J gene lost 7 bases, with 17 bases spanning the gap.

This clonotype was recorded a few times. The J gene is TRBJ1-5, the V gene TRBV7-2, with unresolved D. The CDR3 consists of 14 residues. Trimming cost V 3 bases and J 5 bases, with 11 bases left between them. In germline, CDR1 is SGHTA, CDR2 FQGNSA. The CDR3 nucleotides read TGTGCCAGCAGCTTGTCTATAACGGATCAGCCCCAGCATTTT. It codes for CASSLSITDQPQHF.

This clonotype was found a few times. J is TRBJ2-6 and V is TRBV29-1; TRBD1 is a possible D gene (6 bases). Deletions cut 5 bases from V and 2 bases from J, with 10 bases between. The CDR3 is 14 residues long. Per germline, CDR1 SQVTM and CDR2 ANQGSEA. The CDR3, as DNA: TGCAGCGTTCAACAGGGAACTGGGGCCAACGTCCTGACTTTC. Translation: CSVQQGTGANVLTF.

This clonotype is deemed medium-sized. The chain recombines TRBV29-1 with TRBJ2-7, with a tentative D call TRBD1 (6 bases). The V and J ends lost 6 bases and 3 bases respectively, with 15 bases between them. The CDR3 has 13 residues. Germline CDR1 is SQVTM and CDR2 is ANQGSEA. The chain's CDR3 is CSVTTGISYEQYF. The CDR3 DNA reads TGCAGCGTCACAACAGGGATCAGCTACGAGCAGTACTTC.

The sample holds a few counts of this clonotype. J is TRBJ1-1 and V is TRBV12-5; TRBD1 matches 10 bases. The CDR3 spans 17 residues. Unmatched junction bases numbered 10, after V lost 2 bases and J lost 4 bases. Looked up from germline, CDR1 is LGHNT and CDR2 is FRNRAP. In nucleotides, the CDR3 is TGTGCTAGTGGTTTGCCCCGGACAGGGGGTAAGTCCACTGAAGCTTTCTTT. Encoded protein: CASGLPRTGGKSTEAFF.

This clonotype was seen once. The rearrangement links TRBV11-2 to TRBJ2-1; TRBD2 matches 7 bases. This CDR3 region has 16 residues. With V trimmed by 5 bases and J by 7 bases, 14 bases remained unmatched. Germline-derived CDR1 and CDR2 are SGHAT and FQNNGV. The DNA of the CDR3 is TGTGCCAGCAGCCGTCCCTCTAGCGGATTAAGTAATGAGCAGTTCTTC. Amino acid sequence: CASSRPSSGLSNEQFF. Together with reference TRBV11-2 and TRBJ2-1, the CDR3 gives the full variable domain: EAGVAQSPRYKIIEKRQSVAFWCNPISGHATLYWYQQILGQGPKLLIQFQNNGVVDDSQLPKDRFSAERLKGVDSTLKIQPAKLEDSAVYLCASSRPSSGLSNEQFFGPGTRLTVL.

This clonotype was seen ten or more times. The chain combines TRBV24-1 with TRBJ2-5; 8 positions match TRBD1. Germline CDR1 is KGHDR and CDR2 is SFDVKD. V shed 5 bases and J 5 bases; nucleotides not matched to a gene: 12. The CDR3 covers 16 residues. CDR3 amino acids: CATSVGAGGSYETQYF. The DNA for the CDR3 is TGTGCCACCAGTGTTGGGGCAGGGGGCTCCTATGAGACCCAGTACTTC.

This clonotype was detected only a few times. The chain employs TRBV12-3 or TRBV12-4 and TRBJ1-1, with D perhaps TRBD1 (5 bases). The CDR3 totals 12 residues. The V gene lost 7 bases and the J gene lost 4 bases, with 10 bases spanning the gap. CDR3 sequence reads: CASKGGATEAFF. In nucleotides, the CDR3 is TGTGCCAGCAAGGGAGGGGCCACTGAAGCTTTCTTT.

The chain recombines TRBV7-6 with TRBJ2-2; D is unclear. V was trimmed by 4 bases and J by 6 bases, leaving 9 bases between them. Germline lookup yields CDR1 SGHVS and CDR2 FNYEAQ. The CDR3 sequence is 13 residues long. The CDR3 region has the DNA TGTGCCAGCAGCTCGGATGGGGCCGGGGAGCTGTTTTTT. As protein: CASSSDGAGELFF.

The chain employs TRBV12-3 or TRBV12-4 and TRBJ2-2; D is undetermined. The V gene lost 6 bases and the J gene lost 3 bases, with 8 bases spanning the gap. The CDR3 extends over 13 amino acids. The DNA for the CDR3 is TGTGCCAGCAGCACCGATGACACCGGGGAGCTGTTTTTT. Encoded protein: CASSTDDTGELFF.

Only a few counts were recorded for this clonotype. At one boundary the junction diverges from the germline segment, which might be a read error. The chain carries TRBV6-5 and TRBJ2-1; no firm D call. The length of the CDR3 is 9 residues. In germline, CDR1 is MNHEY, CDR2 SVGAGI. The CDR3 loop reads CASGSTPVF. The CDR3 DNA is TGTGCCAGCGGCAGTACCCCCGTCTTC.

The V and J genes are TRBV7-6 and TRBJ1-5; TRBD1 aligns across 9 bases. CDR3 length: 19 amino acids. V shed 4 bases, J shed 0 bases, and the junction held 13 bases outside the gene matches. Per germline, CDR1 SGHVS and CDR2 FNYEAQ. The CDR3 DNA reads as TGTGCCAGCAGCTCGGAGGGGGGACAGGGAATCCTTAGCAATCAGCCCCAGCATTTT. Translated, it gives CASSSEGGQGILSNQPQHF.

The chain combines TRBV19 with TRBJ1-1; 7 nucleotides align to TRBD1. After removal of 11 bases from V and 10 bases from J, the junction contained 13 bases not matched to a gene. The CDR3 is 12 residues long. The V gene's germline CDR1 is LNHDA and CDR2 SQIVND (reference sequence). The DNA of the CDR3 is TGTGCCGCCATCGACAGGGAGAGAGGAGCTTTCTTT. Translated: CAAIDRERGAFF.